The 9 T cell receptor beta chains given below trace back to one sample, sequenced in a study of cytomegalovirus exposure and HLA in healthy donors. PCR employed 60 Vbeta and 13 Jbeta primers. Profiling relied on immunoSEQ multiplex PCR, and the TCRdb table lists in-frame clones only, not all of them. The sample lists 150,000 to 200,000 clones, roughly 73% seen once, with roughly 1.5% in the top ten. The specimen sequenced was PBMCs. The receptors derive from a young woman in good health and CMV-seronegative.

The rearrangement uses TRBV6-5 and TRBJ2-1; TRBD2 agrees at 9 bases. Germline assignment: CDR1 MNHEY and CDR2 SVGAGI. CDR3 size: 15 residues. With V trimmed by 4 bases and J by 8 bases, 9 bases remained unmatched. The CDR3 reads CASSLGGGASYEQFF. Here the CDR3 DNA reads TGTGCCAGCAGTTTGGGCGGGGGGGCCTCATATGAGCAGTTCTTC.

The chain recombines TRBV19 with TRBJ1-5, with 7 bases matching TRBD1. Germline lookup yields CDR1 LNHDA and CDR2 SQIVND (reference sequence). Trimming cost V 4 bases and J 4 bases; bases outside gene matches: 4. The CDR3 has 14 residues. The CDR3 bases are TGTGCCAGTAGTACCAACAGGGGTAATCAGCCCCAGCATTTT. This codes for CASSTNRGNQPQHF.

The chain combines TRBV7-9 with TRBJ2-7; 11 positions agree with TRBD1. Germline trimming cut 5 bases from V and 1 base from J; bases unmatched to any gene: 7. Germline-derived CDR1 and CDR2 are SEHNR and FQNEAQ (reference sequence). The CDR3 is 16 residues long. The CDR3 loop reads CASSRFGTGGSYEQYF. The CDR3 region has the DNA TGTGCCAGCAGCAGGTTCGGGACAGGGGGATCCTACGAGCAGTACTTC.

The gene calls are TRBV14 and TRBJ2-3, with 10 bases lining up with TRBD1. CDR3 length equals 16 residues. The trim removed 4 bases at V and 7 bases at J, leaving 11 bases unmatched. CDR1 SGHDN and CDR2 FVKESK come from the germline V gene. CDR3 nucleotide sequence: TGTGCCAGCAGCCGAACGGGACAGGGGCCCTTGAATACGCAGTATTTT. Amino acids: CASSRTGQGPLNTQYF.

This clone appeared once. This chain connects TRBV5-4 to TRBJ1-1, with D possibly matching TRBD1 (5 bases). The CDR3 has 14 amino acids. The germline V and J ends were trimmed by 2 bases and 2 bases, with 10 bases remaining between them. Germline V gene data show CDR1 as SGHNT and CDR2 as YYREEE (reference sequence). The CDR3 reads CASSFNGGNTEAFF. The DNA of the CDR3 is TGTGCCAGCAGCTTTAACGGGGGAAACACTGAAGCTTTCTTT.

V gene TRBV18 combines with J gene TRBJ1-2; 8 nucleotides agree with TRBD1. Trimming took 0 bases from V and 4 from J; bases not matched to a gene: 7. CDR1 KGHSH and CDR2 LQKENI come from the germline V gene. The CDR3 runs to 16 residues. The CDR3 sequence: CASSPPAGGQIYGYTF. The CDR3 bases are TGTGCCAGCTCACCACCGGCAGGGGGCCAAATCTATGGCTACACCTTC.

The rearrangement joins TRBV13 to TRBJ1-4; a weak D match, TRBD1 (6 bases). Trimming removed 5 bases at V and 5 bases at J, with 12 bases between. The germline CDR1 and CDR2 sequences are PRHDT and FYEKMQ (reference sequence). This CDR3 has 14 amino acids. CDR3 loop: CASSPDRRNEKLFF. In DNA, the CDR3 is TGTGCCAGCAGCCCGGACAGACGAAATGAAAAACTGTTTTTT. Drawing the rest from reference TRBV13 and TRBJ1-4, the complete variable domain is AAGVIQSPRHLIKEKRETATLKCYPIPRHDTVYWYQQGPGQDPQFLISFYEKMQSDKGSIPDRFSAQQFSDYHSELNMSSLELGDSALYFCASSPDRRNEKLFFGSGTQLSVL.

There are a few counts of this clone. V usage is TRBV12-5 and J usage is TRBJ2-5, with D perhaps TRBD1 (6 bases). The CDR3 totals 15 residues. V was cut by 1 base and J by 5 bases, with 14 bases left in between. The germline CDR1 and CDR2 sequences are LGHNT and FRNRAP. CDR3 loop: CASGLGAGARETQYF. The CDR3 DNA sequence: TGTGCTAGTGGTTTGGGGGCAGGGGCTCGGGAGACCCAGTACTTC.

This chain links TRBV5-6 with TRBJ1-2; D not resolved. V lost 0 bases, J lost 2 bases, and 5 bases lay in between. The CDR3 sequence is 13 residues long. Per germline, CDR1 SGHDT and CDR2 YYEEEE. CDR3 sequence reads: CASSLDRNYGYTF. DNA for the CDR3: TGTGCCAGCAGCTTGGACAGAAACTATGGCTACACCTTC.